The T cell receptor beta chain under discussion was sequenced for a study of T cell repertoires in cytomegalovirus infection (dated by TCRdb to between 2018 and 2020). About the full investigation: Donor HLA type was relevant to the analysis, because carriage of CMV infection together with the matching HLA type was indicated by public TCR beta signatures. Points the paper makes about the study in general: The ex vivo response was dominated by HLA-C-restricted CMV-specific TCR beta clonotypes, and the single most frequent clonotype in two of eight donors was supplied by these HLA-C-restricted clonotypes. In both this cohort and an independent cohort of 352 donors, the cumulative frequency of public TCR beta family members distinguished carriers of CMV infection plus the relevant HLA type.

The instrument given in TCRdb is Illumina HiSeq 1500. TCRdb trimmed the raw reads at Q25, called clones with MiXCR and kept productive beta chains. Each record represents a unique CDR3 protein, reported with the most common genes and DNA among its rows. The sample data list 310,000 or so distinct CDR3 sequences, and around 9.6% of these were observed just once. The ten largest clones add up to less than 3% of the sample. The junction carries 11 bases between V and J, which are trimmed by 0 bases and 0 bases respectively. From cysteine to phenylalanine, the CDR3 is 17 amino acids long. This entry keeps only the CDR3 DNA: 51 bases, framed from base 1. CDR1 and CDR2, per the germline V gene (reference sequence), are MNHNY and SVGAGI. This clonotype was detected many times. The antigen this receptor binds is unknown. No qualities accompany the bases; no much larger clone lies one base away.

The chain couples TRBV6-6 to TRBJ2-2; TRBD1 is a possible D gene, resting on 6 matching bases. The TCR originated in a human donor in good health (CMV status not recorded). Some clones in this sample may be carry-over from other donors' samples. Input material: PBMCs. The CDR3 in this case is CASSYSPGQTNTGELFF. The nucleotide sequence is TGTGCCAGCAGTTACTCCCCAGGACAGACGAACACCGGGGAGCTGTTTTTT.